A selection of T cell receptor beta chains follows, all from one sample in a study of cytomegalovirus exposure and HLA in healthy donors. Measured with immunoSEQ multiplex PCR; TCRdb has only the in-frame clones, and not every one. The sample shows around 120,000 clones, approximately 83% of them seen only once. Specimen: PBMCs. The receptor source for this set is a girl aged 2-10 years in good health and CMV-seronegative. CDR3s include the opening cysteine and the closing phenylalanine or tryptophan. D genes are given only for firm matches. The size entry is marked missing in some rows and otherwise reads once, few, many or a size class.

TRBJ2-4,TRBV4-2,NA,NA,TGTGCCAGCAGCCAAGGTATCAGTGAAGCCAAAAACATTCAGTACTTC,CASSQGISEAKNIQYF
TRBJ2-1,TRBV9,NA,TRBD2,TGTGCCAGCAGCGTAGCTACTAGCGGGAGGGGTTCCTACAATGAGCAGTTCTTC,CASSVATSGRGSYNEQFF
TRBJ2-7,TRBV5-1,few,TRBD1,TGCGCCAGCAGCTTGGGACAGGGGGCGCGGGAGCAGTACTTC,CASSLGQGAREQYF
TRBJ1-1,TRBV28,once,NA,TGTGCCAGCAGGGGGCCTGACACTGAAGCTTTCTTT,CASRGPDTEAFF
TRBJ2-7,TRBV5-4,NA,TRBD1,TGTGCCAGCAGCTCACGCTCCGGGACAGGGCCTCTCTACGAGCAGTACTTC,CASSSRSGTGPLYEQYF
TRBJ1-1,TRBV19,NA,TRBD1,TGTGCCAGTAGTATGAGCGGGGACAGGAAAGCTTTCTTT,CASSMSGDRKAFF
TRBJ1-2,TRBV5-8,NA,TRBD1,TGTGCCAGCAGCTTGGTAGAGGGGGCCGTCTATGGCTACACCTTC,CASSLVEGAVYGYTF
TRBJ2-5,TRBV2,NA,TRBD2,TGTGCCAGCAGTGAAGGGACTAGCGGGATCCTCCAAGAGACCCAGTACTTC,CASSEGTSGILQETQYF
TRBJ2-1,TRBV28,NA,TRBD2,TGTGCCAGCAGTTTATGGGATAGCGGGAGGTTCCCGTTCTTC,CASSLWDSGRFPFF
TRBJ2-5,TRBV11-2,NA,TRBD2,TGTGCCAGCAGCGGCGGGGGGCTCCAAGAGACCCAGTACTTC,CASSGGGLQETQYF
TRBJ2-1,TRBV29-1,NA,TRBD2,TGCAGCGTTGACGGACTAGCGAGTAATGAGCAGTTCTTC,CSVDGLASNEQFF
TRBJ2-2,TRBV6-5,NA,TRBD2,TGTGCCAGCAGTTTCCTAGCGGGGCAGAACACCGGGGAGCTGTTTTTT,CASSFLAGQNTGELFF
TRBJ2-5,TRBV7-6,NA,TRBD1,TGTGCCAGCAGCTTAAGACCAGGGGGCACAGAGACCCAGTACTTC,CASSLRPGGTETQYF
TRBJ1-1,TRBV29-1,NA,NA,TGCAGCGTTGACGGTCAGGAAACTGAAGCTTTCTTT,CSVDGQETEAFF
TRBJ1-1,TRBV7-6,NA,NA,TGTGCCAGCAGGCCGGGACACTCCACGGGGACTGAAGCTTTCTTT,CASRPGHSTGTEAFF
TRBJ2-2,TRBV7-8,NA,NA,TGTGCCAGCAGCTTAGTTGGTGGCAGGGTTGTGTCCGGGGAGCTGTTTTTT,CASSLVGGRVVSGELFF
TRBJ1-6,TRBV19,NA,NA,TGTGCCAGTAGTATGTGGAGACTCGGCACCGATAATTCACCCCTCCACTTT,CASSMWRLGTDNSPLHF
TRBJ1-2,TRBV7-9,NA,TRBD1,TGTGCCAGCAGCTTAGATCGGACAGGGGGCAACTATGGCTACACCTTC,CASSLDRTGGNYGYTF
TRBJ2-7,TRBV18,NA,TRBD1,TGTGCCAGCTCACCTGGGACAGAAGGACGCGAGCAGTACTTC,CASSPGTEGREQYF
TRBJ1-5,TRBV30,NA,NA,TGTGCCTGGAGTGTATTCGAGAATCAGCCCCAGCATTTT,CAWSVFENQPQHF
TRBJ1-2,TRBV6-6,NA,NA,TGTGCCAGCAGTTACGCGGAGGCCTATGGCTACACCTTC,CASSYAEAYGYTF
TRBJ2-1,TRBV7-6,once,TRBD2,TGTGCCAGCAGCCCATTCCCCACCGGACTAGCGGCGTTCTTC,CASSPFPTGLAAFF
TRBJ1-5,TRBV15,NA,NA,TGTGCCACCAGCACCAGCCCAGGGAATCAGCCCCAGCATTTT,CATSTSPGNQPQHF
TRBJ2-7,TRBV28,NA,TRBD2,TGTGCCAGCGTAGCCGTAGCGGGTCGCTCCTACGAGCAGTACTTC,CASVAVAGRSYEQYF
TRBJ2-5,TRBV5-1,NA,TRBD1,TGCGCCAGCAGCTTCTACAGGGGCCAAGAGACCCAGTACTTC,CASSFYRGQETQYF
TRBJ1-2,TRBV29-1,few,NA,TGCAGCGCTCTGACAGGCCAAAACTATGGCTACACCTTC,CSALTGQNYGYTF
TRBJ1-5,TRBV27,NA,NA,TGTGCCAGCAGACGACAGTCATGGGGTATTGGCAATCAGCCCCAGCATTTT,CASRRQSWGIGNQPQHF
TRBJ1-5,TRBV6-1,NA,NA,TGTGCCAGCAGTGCCAGGCTCAGACAGCCCCAGCATTTT,CASSARLRQPQHF
TRBJ1-5,TRBV28,NA,TRBD1,TGTGCCAGCAGTTTACGTCAGGGGGGCAATCAGCCCCAGCATTTT,CASSLRQGGNQPQHF
TRBJ2-1,TRBV30,NA,TRBD2,TGTGCCTGGGACGGGACTAGCGGCTCCTACAATGAGCAGTTCTTC,CAWDGTSGSYNEQFF
TRBJ1-1,TRBV30,NA,NA,TGTGCCTGGAGTGCACAGTCAGTCACTGAAGCTTTCTTT,CAWSAQSVTEAFF
TRBJ2-7,TRBV6-4,NA,NA,TGTGCCAGCAGAAGACGAACGGGGGTTAACTACGAGCAGTACTTC,CASRRRTGVNYEQYF
TRBJ2-4,TRBV27,NA,TRBD1,TGTGCCAGCAGTACAGGGGGGTCGGCCAAAAACATTCAGTACTTC,CASSTGGSAKNIQYF
TRBJ1-2,TRBV9,once,TRBD1,TGTGCCAGCAGCGTAGTACAGGGGCGGGAAGGCTACACCTTC,CASSVVQGREGYTF
TRBJ2-7,TRBV9,NA,NA,TGTGCCAGCAGCGTAGAAGAGGGGGAGCCCACCTACGAGCAGTACTTC,CASSVEEGEPTYEQYF
TRBJ1-1,TRBV29-1,NA,NA,TGCAGCGTCTCGGTCGACAGGCTCACGAACACTGAAGCTTTCTTT,CSVSVDRLTNTEAFF
TRBJ2-3,TRBV6-1,NA,NA,TGTGCCAGCAGGGTAGGAGGCACAGATACGCAGTATTTT,CASRVGGTDTQYF